What follows describes a single T cell receptor beta chain. The antigen it recognizes is unknown. The sequencer listed for this sample is Illumina HiSeq 2000. TCR beta cDNA libraries were made by 5'RACE template switching that added a universal primer site and unique molecular identifiers. cDNA synthesis was primed from the TCR beta constant segment, followed by two successive PCR amplification steps. Regarding the original processing steps: Reads were demultiplexed and grouped by UMI with MIGEC, and clonotypes were assembled and quantified with MiTCR. To exclude erroneous sequences, only TCR cDNA sequences supported by at least two reads were retained. The tcR package was used for downstream repertoire analysis, and clonotypes were matched between fractions using CDR3 nucleotide sequence together with V segment. VDJmatch was used to annotate antigen specificity against VDJdb, with one amino acid substitution in CDR3 permitted. TCRdb reprocessed the reads into one record per CDR3 protein sequence, lacking DNA. The authors' filters were not applied to this entry. The table for this sample shows about 380,000 distinct CDR3 sequences. Jointly, the top ten make up 5.2% of the sample.

These data are taken from a study of T cells expressing NK-cell markers (dated by TCRdb to about 2020). Describing the broader study: TCR beta-chain repertoires were profiled in sorted CD3+CD56+NKG2C+, CD3+CD56+NKG2C- and CD3+CD56-NKG2C+ T-cell subsets from several donors. The study sequenced eight donors, all healthy volunteers chosen at random: three men and five women. Libraries were sequenced as 2 x 150 bp reads on Illumina HiSeq 2000/2500, MiSeq or NextSeq. Among the eight sequenced donors, only one was HCMV-seronegative, while the other seven were HCMV-seropositive. General conclusions and limits of the study: Those dominant clonotypes were again the most abundant among CD3+CD56-NKG2C+ cells in a handful of donors, at roughly 28.3-60.1%. For six donors, the dominant CD3+CD56+NKG2C+ clonotypes were among the top 10 CD8+ clonotypes and accounted for 1.0-7.0% of CD8+ T cells. Whether the expanded NKG2C-expressing T cell clones were specific for HCMV antigens was left unclear.

To determine HCMV serostatus, a commercial ELISA kit was used to detect HCMV-specific IgG in serum. Ficoll density gradient centrifugation was used to isolate peripheral blood mononuclear cells from blood. CDR1 and CDR2, looked up from the germline V gene, are MNHNS and SASEGT. Including the terminal cysteine and phenylalanine, the CDR3 comprises 13 residues. A DNA sequence was not provided. In this chain, TRBV6-1 is recombined with TRBJ1-1. Sequencing used blood T cells: a sorted CD56 or NKG2C T cell subset, CD4+ or CD8+ T cells, or bulk PBMC T cells (not recorded which). This clonotype originated in a man aged 18-70 years in good health. The CDR3 protein: CASRRHSATEAFF.